One and the same sample provided the 17 T cell receptor beta chains below, sequenced in a study of T cells in Graves' hyperthyroidism and ophthalmopathy. Regions amplified from RNA transcripts were the TCR beta CDR3 regions. Using the HTBI primer set, a first-round RT-PCR was run on the TCR CDR3. Each CDR3 protein gets one entry after TCRdb re-called the multiplex PCR reads with MiXCR. Of 700,000 or so distinct CDR3 sequences in the sample, 15% to 20% were seen once. Sequencing input: blood. All receptors come from a man younger than 35 with Graves' hyperthyroidism.

This clonotype has at least ten counts. This chain joins TRBV27 and TRBJ2-1; 11 bases match TRBD1. The CDR3 is 14 residues long. The ends lost 5 bases at V and 8 bases at J; junction bases unmatched: 5. The germline V gene encodes CDR1 MNHEY and CDR2 SMNVEV (reference sequence). The CDR3 DNA follows: TGTGCCAGCAGTGGACAGGGGGCGATCCATGAGCAGTTCTTC. This encodes CASSGQGAIHEQFF.

The chain has TRBV19 and TRBJ1-1, with D maybe TRBD1 (6 bases). Germline CDR1 LNHDA, CDR2 SQIVND (reference sequence). The V end was cut by 3 bases, the J end by 0 bases, with 11 bases between. The CDR3 spans 15 residues. Here the CDR3 DNA reads TGTGCCAGTAGTATCACAGGGCTCATGAACACTGAAGCTTTCTTT. Translated: CASSITGLMNTEAFF.

V gene TRBV24-1 combines with J gene TRBJ2-1; the D is unclear. V was clipped by 0 bases and J by 8 bases, with 13 bases between them. Per germline, CDR1 KGHDR and CDR2 SFDVKD. This CDR3 region has 15 residues. Here the CDR3 DNA reads TGTGCCACCAGTGATTTGCGCCGGGCTAGGGATGAGCAGTTCTTC. Translated, it gives CATSDLRRARDEQFF.

The chain has TRBV28 and TRBJ1-2; D is ambiguous. The CDR3 is 15 residues long. Looked up from germline, CDR1 is MDHEN and CDR2 is SYDVKM. Trimming stripped 4 bases from V and 1 base from J, with 13 bases between. CDR3 DNA: TGTGCCAGCAGTTCCCTTCGACGGTTTAACTATGGCTACACCTTC. Amino acid sequence: CASSSLRRFNYGYTF.

A word on this clonotype: A much larger clone lies a single base off, so this may be a read error. V is TRBV12-3 or TRBV12-4 and J is TRBJ2-7; maybe TRBD1 (5 bases). The CDR3 is 14 residues long. V was shortened by 2 bases and J by 6 bases, with 14 bases between the two germline ends. CDR3 protein: CASSLRRGIGEQYF. The CDR3 DNA reads as TGTGCCAGCAGTTTACGAAGGGGAATCGGCGAGCAGTACTTC.

This clonotype was picked up one time. A much bigger clone sits one base away, suggesting this may be a read error. The chain has TRBV10-3 and TRBJ2-3; perhaps D is TRBD1 or TRBD2 (5 bases each). Germline V gene data show CDR1 as ENHRY and CDR2 as SYGVKD. V was shortened by 8 bases and J by 3 bases, with 15 bases between the two germline ends. The CDR3 has 14 residues. As DNA, the CDR3 is TGTGCCATCGGGCGCGAGGGACGGACAGATACGCAGTATTTT. Amino acids: CAIGREGRTDTQYF.

This clonotype was recorded many times. This chain uses TRBV7-8 with TRBJ1-1, with a weak D call TRBD1 (5 bases). V was cut by 3 bases and J by 3 bases, with 11 bases left in between. CDR3 length: 14 amino acids. The germline gives CDR1 SGHVS, CDR2 FQNEAQ. The CDR3 DNA sequence: TGTGCCAGCAGCTTGGGACCGCTGTACACTGAAGCTTTCTTT. Its protein is CASSLGPLYTEAFF.

This clonotype was picked up a small number of times. The chain is built from TRBV5-1 and TRBJ2-7, with D unresolved. The V gene lost 4 bases and the J gene lost 0 bases, with 11 bases spanning the gap. The germline CDR1 and CDR2 sequences are SGHRS and YFSETQ. The CDR3 covers 14 residues. The CDR3 loop reads CASSVEPPSYEQYF. CDR3 nucleotides: TGCGCCAGCAGCGTGGAACCCCCCTCCTACGAGCAGTACTTC. The full variable domain, completed using reference TRBV5-1 and TRBJ2-7, is KAGVTQTPRYLIKTRGQQVTLSCSPISGHRSVSWYQQTPGQGLQFLFEYFSETQRNKGNFPGRFSGRQFSNSRSEMNVSTLELGDSALYLCASSVEPPSYEQYFGPGTRLTVT.

This clonotype turned up a few times. The chain uses TRBV27 and TRBJ2-1; D is uncertain. CDR3 length equals 15 residues. Germline-derived CDR1 and CDR2 are MNHEY and SMNVEV (reference sequence). The V end lost 0 bases, the J end lost 4 bases, and 10 bases lay between the germline ends. The CDR3 reads CASSLSQVEYNEQFF. The CDR3 coding sequence is TGTGCCAGCAGTTTATCGCAAGTGGAGTACAATGAGCAGTTCTTC.

CDR3 nucleotide sequence: TGCAGCGTTGAAGTCCGGGGCTCGGGGGATACGCAGTATTTT. Protein sequence: CSVEVRGSGDTQYF. The V call is TRBV29-1, the J call TRBJ2-3; D may match TRBD1 or TRBD2 (5 bases each). Germline assignment: CDR1 SQVTM and CDR2 ANQGSEA. The CDR3 has 14 residues. The V and J ends lost 1 base and 6 bases respectively, with 14 bases between them.

V gene TRBV29-1 combines with J gene TRBJ1-2; D remains unclear. This CDR3 has 14 residues. Trimming cost V 4 bases and J 3 bases, with 15 bases left between them. Germline V CDR1 and CDR2: SQVTM, ANQGSEA. CDR3 sequence: CSVAQHPGDYGYTF. DNA of the CDR3: TGCAGCGTTGCCCAACACCCCGGGGACTATGGCTACACCTTC.

In its sample, this clonotype was seen many times. The genes are TRBV7-2 and TRBJ2-3; either TRBD1 or TRBD2 may supply D (5 bases each). The CDR3 is made up of 17 amino acids. The V end lost 1 base, the J end lost 0 bases, and 14 bases lay between the germline ends. The germline V gene has CDR1 SGHTA and CDR2 FQGNSA. Here the CDR3 DNA reads TGTGCCAGCAGCTTAGTGGGAGCTTCAGGGAGCACAGATACGCAGTATTTT. Its translation: CASSLVGASGSTDTQYF.

The CDR3 reads CASSFGTSGTNRYNEQFF. CDR3 coding DNA: TGCGCCAGCAGCTTCGGGACTAGCGGGACCAACCGTTACAATGAGCAGTTCTTC. V and J are TRBV5-1 and TRBJ2-1, with 13 positions matching TRBD2. Germline V CDR1 and CDR2: SGHRS, YFSETQ. The CDR3 spans 18 residues. The V and J ends lost 2 bases and 4 bases, in that order; junction bases with no gene match: 9. Using reference TRBV5-1 and TRBJ2-1 for the parts outside the CDR3, the full variable domain is KAGVTQTPRYLIKTRGQQVTLSCSPISGHRSVSWYQQTPGQGLQFLFEYFSETQRNKGNFPGRFSGRQFSNSRSEMNVSTLELGDSALYLCASSFGTSGTNRYNEQFFGPGTRLTVL.

This sequence joins TRBV7-9 and TRBJ2-1, with 8 bases that match TRBD1. CDR1 SEHNR and CDR2 FQNEAQ come from the germline V gene (reference sequence). The CDR3 has 15 amino acids. The trim removed 6 bases at V and 7 bases at J, leaving 11 bases unmatched. Here the CDR3 DNA reads TGTGCCAGCAGGCCGGGACAGGCCTTAGGGAATGAGCAGTTCTTC. Translating it yields CASRPGQALGNEQFF.

J is TRBJ2-7 and V is TRBV6-1; D possibly corresponds to TRBD2 (5 bases). This CDR3 has 15 amino acids. CDR1 and CDR2 (germline): MNHNS, SASEGT. Trimming took off 4 bases at V and 2 bases at J, with 15 bases between the two ends. The CDR3 loop is CASSGFRGPTYEQYF. CDR3 nucleotide sequence: TGTGCCAGCAGTGGGTTCCGAGGGCCGACCTACGAGCAGTACTTC.

This clonotype was seen ten or more times. This chain links TRBV3-1 with TRBJ2-5; D remains ambiguous. In germline, CDR1 is LGHDT, CDR2 YNNKEL (reference sequence). The V end lost 3 bases, the J end lost 2 bases, and 4 bases lay between the germline ends. The CDR3 is made up of 12 amino acids. DNA for the CDR3: TGTGCCAGCAGCCACGGGCAAGAGACCCAGTACTTC. Translated: CASSHGQETQYF.

This clonotype has ten or more counts. This chain uses TRBV6-2 or TRBV6-3 with TRBJ2-7, with 8 bases identical to TRBD2. CDR1 is MNHEY, CDR2 SVGEGT, per germline. There are 13 residues in the CDR3. J gave up 7 bases and V 6 bases, and 8 bases lay outside the gene matches. In nucleotides, the CDR3 is TGTGCCAGCAGGTCGGGAGGGGAAGGGGAGCAGTACTTC. Its protein is CASRSGGEGEQYF.